This entry describes one T cell receptor beta chain. This record comes from a study of control samples from healthy donors and cancer patients. Profiled with immunoSEQ multiplex PCR; TCRdb holds only in-frame clones, not every one. The repertoire includes approximately 97,000 clones, more than 90% of them detected once, and about 3% sits in the top ten. CDR3 length equals 13 residues. V lost 3 bases, J lost 3 bases, and 8 bases lay in between. Input material: blood. The TCR comes from a human donor in good health. The donor label of this sample is uncertain. The rearrangement uses TRBV12-3 or TRBV12-4 and TRBJ2-5, with D unresolved. CDR3 sequence reads: CASSFRREETQYF. CDR3 nucleotide sequence: TGTGCCAGCAGTTTTCGCCGAGAAGAGACCCAGTACTTC.